These 10 T cell receptor beta chains were sequenced from one sample in a study of response to subunit inactivated influenza vaccine. One entry per CDR3 protein, called by TCRdb with MiXCR from the RT-PCR reads. The sample lists roughly 650,000 distinct CDR3 sequences, 13% to 15% occurring once. The material sequenced was PBMCs from blood, taken around 14 days before vaccination. These receptors were collected from a man aged 45 to 65 who received an inactivated influenza vaccine.

This sequence joins TRBV7-2 and TRBJ2-3; D is undetermined. This CDR3 region has 13 residues. Germline lookup yields CDR1 SGHTA and CDR2 FQGNSA. V was trimmed by 5 bases and J by 4 bases, leaving 10 bases between them. The CDR3 loop reads CASSPRNPDTQYF. The CDR3, as DNA: TGTGCCAGCAGCCCCCGGAATCCAGATACGCAGTATTTT. The whole variable domain, filled in from reference TRBV7-2 and TRBJ2-3, reads GAGVSQSPSNKVTEKGKDVELRCDPISGHTALYWYRQSLGQGLEFLIYFQGNSAPDKSGLPSDRFSAERTGGSVSTLTIQRTQQEDSAVYLCASSPRNPDTQYFGPGTRLTVL.

This chain uses TRBV7-8 with TRBJ2-7; the match to TRBD2 covers 8 bases. This CDR3 region has 19 residues. V shed 4 bases and J 1 base; nucleotides not matched to a gene: 18. Germline CDR1 reads SGHVS; CDR2 reads FQNEAQ. CDR3 in DNA: TGTGCCAGCAGCTCGGGCAACCACTACCGGGGGGGTCGGTCCTACGAGCAGTACTTC. It codes for CASSSGNHYRGGRSYEQYF.

This clonotype was recorded many times. The chain recombines TRBV29-1 with TRBJ1-2; D may be TRBD1 (6 bases). CDR1 is SQVTM, CDR2 ANQGSEA, per germline. V was pared by 3 bases and J by 3 bases, with 17 bases between. The CDR3 has 15 residues. CDR3 coding DNA: TGCAGCGTTGATTTTGGGGCACAGGGCTACTATGGCTACACCTTC. This sequence encodes CSVDFGAQGYYGYTF.

The chain recombines TRBV5-1 with TRBJ2-3; D could derive from TRBD1 or TRBD2 (5 bases each). Trimming removed 5 bases at V and 6 bases at J, with 16 bases between. The CDR3 loop spans 14 amino acids. The germline V gene encodes CDR1 SGHRS and CDR2 YFSETQ. CDR3 loop: CASRRDQVVDTQYF. CDR3 DNA: TGCGCCAGCAGACGGGACCAGGTGGTCGATACGCAGTATTTT. Supplemented by reference TRBV5-1 and TRBJ2-3, the full variable domain reads KAGVTQTPRYLIKTRGQQVTLSCSPISGHRSVSWYQQTPGQGLQFLFEYFSETQRNKGNFPGRFSGRQFSNSRSEMNVSTLELGDSALYLCASRRDQVVDTQYFGPGTRLTVL.

This clonotype occurred a few times. This chain uses TRBV27 with TRBJ1-2; D is perhaps TRBD1 (6 bases). This CDR3 contains 13 residues. The V end was cut by 5 bases, the J end by 12 bases, with 19 bases between. Germline V lookup: CDR1 MNHEY, CDR2 SMNVEV (reference sequence). This CDR3 reads CASSPIRPGVNTF. As DNA, the CDR3 is TGTGCCAGCAGTCCGATCCGTCCAGGGGTCAACACCTTC.

The rearrangement joins TRBV20-1 to TRBJ1-2, with 7 bases lining up with TRBD1. The J segment lost 3 bases and the V segment lost 5 bases, leaving 9 bases of the junction unmatched. Germline values: CDR1 DFQATT, CDR2 SNEGSKA (reference sequence). This CDR3 spans 14 amino acids. CDR3 amino acids: CSALGTALDYGYTF. The CDR3 coding sequence is TGCAGTGCTCTAGGGACAGCTCTAGACTATGGCTACACCTTC.

A few counts support this clonotype. The chain has TRBV5-1 and TRBJ2-2, with 10 bases lining up with TRBD1. This CDR3 region has 15 residues. CDR1 is SGHRS and CDR2 is YFSETQ in the germline V gene. With 2 bases clipped from V and 6 bases from J, the junction kept 4 bases outside the gene matches. CDR3 in amino acids: CASSFRDRGSGELFF. DNA of the CDR3: TGCGCCAGCAGCTTCAGGGACAGGGGTTCCGGGGAGCTGTTTTTT.

This clonotype was detected ten times or more. J is TRBJ2-5 and V is TRBV7-9; TRBD1 is a possible D gene (8 bases). The CDR3 has 15 residues. V shed 4 bases and J shed 5 bases, with 17 bases lying between them. Germline-derived CDR1 and CDR2 are SEHNR and FQNEAQ (reference sequence). This chain's CDR3 is CASSSNGQGGETQYF. CDR3 coding DNA: TGTGCCAGCAGCTCGAACGGACAGGGAGGGGAGACCCAGTACTTC.

In this sample, this clonotype turned up a few times. The chain links TRBV6-1 to TRBJ1-2; the D is unclear. The CDR3 totals 13 residues. Trimming took 6 bases from V and 7 from J, leaving 15 bases between them. Germline V lookup: CDR1 MNHNS, CDR2 SASEGT. The CDR3 sequence: CASSRTSEVGYTF. The CDR3 DNA sequence: TGTGCCAGCAGCCGGACCTCCGAGGTTGGCTACACCTTC.

The V and J genes are TRBV25-1 and TRBJ1-3; no reliable D call. The CDR3 consists of 17 residues. In germline, CDR1 is MGHDK, CDR2 SYGVNS. The V gene lost 3 bases and the J gene lost 0 bases, with 15 bases spanning the gap. The CDR3 DNA sequence: TGTGCCAGCAGTGATAGCCTTGGTCGGGTCTCTGGAAACACCATATATTTT. It specifies CASSDSLGRVSGNTIYF.